Below are 14 T cell receptor beta chains sequenced from a single sample in a study of Ad26.COV2.S vaccination and SARS-CoV-2 variants. The treatment is: roughly 19 received Ad26.COV2.S at low or high dose, single or two shots; about 5 received placebo; per-sample allocation not given. The investigators took samples on day 63 after the first vaccine or placebo injection. Only in-frame clones appear in the TCRdb table, and some are missing; sequencing was by immunoSEQ multiplex PCR. The sample lists 300,000 to 350,000 clones, about 89% seen once, with approximately 5% in the top ten. Sequencing used peripheral blood, obtained in a trial of Ad26.COV2.S vaccine versus placebo. Receptor source: a person between 18 and 59 years old who received the Ad26.COV2.S COVID-19 vaccine or a placebo.

This chain links TRBV5-6 with TRBJ2-7, with a weak D call TRBD1 (6 bases). The CDR3 length is 12 residues. Germline assignment: CDR1 SGHDT and CDR2 YYEEEE. V was shortened by 7 bases and J by 3 bases, with 11 bases between the two germline ends. CDR3 amino acids: CASEGRGYEQYF. The CDR3 coding sequence is TGTGCCAGCGAGGGCAGGGGCTACGAGCAGTACTTC.

The chain's CDR3 is CASRPGQATYEQYF. The CDR3 DNA sequence: TGTGCCAGCAGGCCGGGACAGGCCACCTACGAGCAGTACTTC. The V and J genes are TRBV5-6 and TRBJ2-7; 8 bases map to TRBD1. CDR3 length equals 14 residues. Trimming took 5 bases from V and 2 from J; bases not matched to a gene: 6. Per germline, CDR1 SGHDT and CDR2 YYEEEE.

This clone was detected only once. The chain carries TRBV28 and TRBJ2-7, with TRBD1 matching 10 bases. Germline CDR1 reads MDHEN; CDR2 reads SYDVKM. This CDR3 contains 15 residues. The ends lost 5 bases at V and 1 base at J; junction bases unmatched: 5. CDR3 in amino acids: CASSPADRGSYEQYF. Here the CDR3 DNA reads TGTGCCAGCAGTCCGGCGGACAGGGGGTCCTACGAGCAGTACTTC. Using reference TRBV28 and TRBJ2-7 for the parts outside the CDR3, the full variable domain is DVKVTQSSRYLVKRTGEKVFLECVQDMDHENMFWYRQDPGLGLRLIYFSYDVKMKEKGDIPEGYSVSREKKERFSLILESASTNQTSMYLCASSPADRGSYEQYFGPGTRLTVT.

This rearrangement joins TRBV5-1 to TRBJ1-3, with D possibly TRBD1 on 5 matching bases. Deletions cut 5 bases from V and 0 bases from J, with 12 bases between. The CDR3 length is 15 residues. The germline CDR1 and CDR2 sequences are SGHRS and YFSETQ. The CDR3 reads CASSPGESSGNTIYF. The CDR3 DNA follows: TGCGCCAGCAGTCCGGGGGAAAGCTCTGGAAACACCATATATTTT. Full variable domain (remainder filled in from reference TRBV5-1 and TRBJ1-3): KAGVTQTPRYLIKTRGQQVTLSCSPISGHRSVSWYQQTPGQGLQFLFEYFSETQRNKGNFPGRFSGRQFSNSRSEMNVSTLELGDSALYLCASSPGESSGNTIYFGEGSWLTVV.

The J gene is TRBJ1-2, the V gene TRBV3-1 (or the pseudogene TRBV3-2); D gene uncertain. Germline-derived CDR1 and CDR2 are LGHDT and YNNKEL (reference sequence). This CDR3 is 13 amino acids long. V shed 0 bases and J shed 2 bases, with 4 bases lying between them. The CDR3 loop is CASSQENNYGYTF. CDR3 DNA sequence: TGTGCCAGCAGCCAAGAAAACAACTATGGCTACACCTTC.

This sequence joins TRBV30 and TRBJ2-2; D perhaps matches TRBD2 (6 bases). Germline lookup yields CDR1 GTSNPN and CDR2 SVGIG (reference sequence). The CDR3 is 13 residues long. V gave up 6 bases and J gave up 2 bases, with 10 bases separating them. The CDR3 sequence is CACRDFNTGELFF. The DNA for the CDR3 is TGTGCCTGTCGGGACTTCAACACCGGGGAGCTGTTTTTT.

This chain uses TRBV2 with TRBJ2-7; D call uncertain. Germline V gene lookup returns CDR1 SNHLY and CDR2 FYNNEI. V was clipped by 6 bases and J by 3 bases, with 18 bases between them. The CDR3 contains 15 residues. The CDR3 sequence is CASSPPGVGIYEQYF. CDR3 nucleotide sequence: TGTGCCAGCAGCCCACCAGGCGTAGGGATCTACGAGCAGTACTTC.

The chain recombines TRBV5-1 with TRBJ2-2; D not certain. Trimming shortened V by 0 bases and J by 5 bases, and 5 bases separated the two germline ends. The V gene's germline CDR1 is SGHRS and CDR2 YFSETQ. This CDR3 has 13 amino acids. In DNA, the CDR3 is TGCGCCAGCAGCTTGGGCAGGACCGGGGAGCTGTTTTTT. It codes for CASSLGRTGELFF.

The chain couples TRBV11-2 to TRBJ2-5; no reliable D call. The CDR3 is 13 amino acids. From germline, CDR1 is SGHAT and CDR2 FQNNGV. V was pared by 0 bases and J by 7 bases, with 9 bases between. Here the CDR3 reads CASSLEGDGTQYF. CDR3 coding DNA: TGTGCCAGCAGCTTAGAAGGCGACGGGACCCAGTACTTC.

This chain links TRBV2 with TRBJ1-2; D gene uncertain. This CDR3 spans 15 amino acids. CDR1 is SNHLY and CDR2 is FYNNEI in the germline V gene. The ends were cut back, 0 bases at V and 5 bases at J, with 13 bases in the middle. CDR3 nucleotide sequence: TGTGCCAGCAGTGAAGCGCCAGGAGTGGGGTATGGCTACACCTTC. Translated, it gives CASSEAPGVGYGYTF.

The chain couples TRBV18 to TRBJ1-3; tentatively, D is TRBD1 (5 bases). CDR1 is KGHSH and CDR2 is LQKENI in the germline V gene. With 1 base removed from V and 2 bases from J, the gap between germline ends came to 6 bases. This CDR3 has 14 amino acids. CDR3 DNA: TGTGCCAGCTCACCACAGGGACCTGGAAACACCATATATTTT. It yields the protein CASSPQGPGNTIYF.

V usage is TRBV11-2 and J usage is TRBJ2-3, with TRBD2 matching 8 bases. J lost 5 bases, V lost 6 bases, and 10 bases had no gene match. This CDR3 is built from 15 residues. Germline values: CDR1 SGHAT, CDR2 FQNNGV. The CDR3 DNA reads TGTGCCAGCAGGTTGACTAGCGCGATTAGAGATACGCAGTATTTT. Translating it yields CASRLTSAIRDTQYF.

The V gene is TRBV7-2, the J gene TRBJ1-1, with 8 bases identical to TRBD1. V lost 5 bases, J lost 6 bases, and 11 bases stayed unmatched. Germline-derived CDR1 and CDR2 are SGHTA and FQGNSA. The CDR3 consists of 15 residues. The CDR3 nucleotides are TGTGCCAGCAGCCCCACCGGACAGGGAATCGCTGAAGCTTTCTTT. Protein: CASSPTGQGIAEAFF.

The rearrangement uses TRBV7-6 and TRBJ2-5, with 12 bases identical to TRBD2. Germline V gene sequence: CDR1 SGHVS, CDR2 FNYEAQ. The CDR3 covers 19 residues. V trimming: 6 bases; J trimming: 2 bases; junction bases outside the gene matches: 16. The DNA for the CDR3 is TGTGCCAGCAGATATAGCCTCCTAGCGGGGGGGCCGGGGCAAGAGACCCAGTACTTC. This encodes CASRYSLLAGGPGQETQYF. Based on the CDR3 plus reference TRBV7-6 and TRBJ2-5, the full variable domain is GAGVSQSPRYKVTKRGQDVALRCDPISGHVSLYWYRQALGQGPEFLTYFNYEAQQDKSGLPNDRFSAERPEGSISTLTIQRTEQRDSAMYRCASRYSLLAGGPGQETQYFGPGTRLLVL.